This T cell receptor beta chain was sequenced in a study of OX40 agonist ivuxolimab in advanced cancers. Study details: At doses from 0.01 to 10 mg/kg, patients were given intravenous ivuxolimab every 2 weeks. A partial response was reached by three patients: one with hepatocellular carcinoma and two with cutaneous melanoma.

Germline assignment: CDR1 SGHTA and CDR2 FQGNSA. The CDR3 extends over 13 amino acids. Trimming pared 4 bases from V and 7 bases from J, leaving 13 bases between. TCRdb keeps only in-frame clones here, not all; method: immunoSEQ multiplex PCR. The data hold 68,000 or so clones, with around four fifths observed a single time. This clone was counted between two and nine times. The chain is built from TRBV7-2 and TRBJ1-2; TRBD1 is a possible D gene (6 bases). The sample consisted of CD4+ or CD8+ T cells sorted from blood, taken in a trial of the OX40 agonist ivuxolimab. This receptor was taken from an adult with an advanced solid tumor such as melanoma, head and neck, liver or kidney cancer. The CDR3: CASSSPVGGGYTF. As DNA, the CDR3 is TGTGCCAGCAGCTCCCCTGTAGGGGGTGGCTACACCTTC.